This T cell receptor (beta chain) was identified during a study of breast tumors, draining lymph nodes, adjacent tissues. Study conclusions and caveats: Findings are consistent with lymph node origin and intratumoral expansion of most tumor T cells. Data only fit, rather than demonstrated, lymph node origin of most tumor T cells. Compared with lymph nodes, tumors were less diverse; compared with nontumor tissue, more.

Each CDR3 protein is one row after TCRdb ran MiXCR on the multiplex PCR reads. This table holds tens of thousands of distinct CDR3 sequences, more than 20% found once. V was shortened by 3 bases and J by 4 bases, with 5 bases between the two germline ends. The length of the CDR3 is 11 residues. The germline CDR1 and CDR2 sequences are DFQATT and SNEGSKA (reference sequence). This clonotype is classed as medium-sized. Its specificity is not known. The receptor was derived from a female donor with breast cancer. Some clones in this sample may be carry-over from other donors' samples. Sequencing was performed on breast tumor tissue. The V and J genes are TRBV20-1 and TRBJ2-3; D not resolved. The CDR3 coding sequence is TGCAGTGCTAGGCACGCAGATACGCAGTATTTT. It codes for CSARHADTQYF.